These 6 T cell receptor beta chains came from one sample sequenced in a study of blood T cell repertoires in COVID-19. Sequenced by immunoSEQ multiplex PCR; TCRdb stores in-frame clones only, minus some. The data contain 140,000 or so clones, about three quarters of them singletons. Sample: peripheral blood. All receptors come from a woman aged 55-75 years with acute or convalescent COVID-19.

This sequence joins TRBV3-1 (or the pseudogene TRBV3-2) and TRBJ2-5; D is possibly TRBD1 (5 bases). V was pared by 0 bases and J by 5 bases, with 13 bases between. From germline, CDR1 is LGHDT and CDR2 YNNKEL (reference sequence). There are 15 residues in the CDR3. As DNA, the CDR3 is TGTGCCAGCAGCCAAGACCGCAGGGAAGGGGAGACCCAGTACTTC. It specifies CASSQDRREGETQYF.

The chain uses TRBV3-1 (or the pseudogene TRBV3-2) and TRBJ2-1; no clear D. Germline V CDR1 and CDR2: LGHDT, YNNKEL (reference sequence). V dropped 4 bases and J dropped 6 bases, with 10 bases sitting between them. CDR3 length: 13 amino acids. CDR3 amino acids: CASSLRVSNEQFF. The CDR3, as DNA: TGTGCCAGCAGCCTCCGGGTCAGCAATGAGCAGTTCTTC.

The V call is TRBV5-4, the J call TRBJ1-1; the match to TRBD1 covers 10 bases. The V segment lost 0 bases and the J segment 0 bases; nucleotides outside the gene matches: 2. CDR3 length: 16 amino acids. Germline V gene data show CDR1 as SGHNT and CDR2 as YYREEE (reference sequence). DNA of the CDR3: TGTGCCAGCAGCTTGGGGGGACAGGGGTTGAACACTGAAGCTTTCTTT. Translating gives CASSLGGQGLNTEAFF.

The gene calls are TRBV5-1 and TRBJ2-7, with 12 bases aligning to TRBD1. The junction had 6 bases not matched to a gene; V was cut back by 4 bases and J by 7 bases. Per the germline V gene, CDR1 is SGHRS and CDR2 is YFSETQ. The CDR3 has 14 residues. CDR3 protein: CASSLRDRGQEQYF. CDR3 DNA sequence: TGCGCCAGCAGCCTCCGGGACAGGGGGCAAGAGCAGTACTTC. Variable domain in full (rest from reference TRBV5-1 and TRBJ2-7): KAGVTQTPRYLIKTRGQQVTLSCSPISGHRSVSWYQQTPGQGLQFLFEYFSETQRNKGNFPGRFSGRQFSNSRSEMNVSTLELGDSALYLCASSLRDRGQEQYFGPGTRLTVT.

The chain couples TRBV29-1 to TRBJ2-3; weak D call: TRBD2 (5 bases). CDR3 size: 12 residues. The V gene lost 8 bases and the J gene lost 4 bases, with 13 bases spanning the gap. Germline CDR1 is SQVTM and CDR2 is ANQGSEA. The CDR3 DNA sequence: TGCAGCCAACGGACTGCCCCAGATACGCAGTATTTT. Its protein is CSQRTAPDTQYF.

The chain carries TRBV25-1 and TRBJ1-1, with D perhaps matching TRBD1 (5 bases). Germline V gene sequence: CDR1 MGHDK, CDR2 SYGVNS. Trimming took 8 bases from V and 2 from J, leaving 18 bases between them. The CDR3 is 15 amino acids. CDR3 sequence: CASSPGGWPNTEAFF. CDR3 in DNA: TGTGCCAGCTCCCCGGGGGGGTGGCCTAACACTGAAGCTTTCTTT. Supplemented by reference TRBV25-1 and TRBJ1-1, the full variable domain reads EADIYQTPRYLVIGTGKKITLECSQTMGHDKMYWYQQDPGMELHLIHYSYGVNSTEKGDLSSESTVSRIRTEHFPLTLESARPSHTSQYLCASSPGGWPNTEAFFGQGTRLTVV.